This T cell receptor (beta chain) appears in the sequencing data of a study of human thymus T cells. Study findings and constraints: Apparent bias marked the V and J gene usage of thymic and blood repertoires.

J lost 8 bases, V lost 6 bases, and 6 bases had no gene match. The length of the CDR3 is 12 residues. Per the germline V gene, CDR1 is MNHEY and CDR2 is SVGAGI. The method was immunoSEQ multiplex PCR; TCRdb's version includes in-frame clones alone and lacks a portion of them. The table shows tens of thousands of clones, with about 95% occurring only once. As regards this clone: The antigen is unknown.

All available leukocytes, rather than a set cell count, yielded the blood DNA. The sequencing sample was made of blood. The source is a girl in the first two years of life with a congenital heart defect but otherwise immunologically healthy. The chain links TRBV6-5 to TRBJ1-1, with 7 bases lining up with TRBD1. The CDR3 region is CASRPYRGEAFF. In nucleotides, the CDR3 is TGTGCCAGCAGACCCTACAGGGGCGAAGCTTTCTTT.